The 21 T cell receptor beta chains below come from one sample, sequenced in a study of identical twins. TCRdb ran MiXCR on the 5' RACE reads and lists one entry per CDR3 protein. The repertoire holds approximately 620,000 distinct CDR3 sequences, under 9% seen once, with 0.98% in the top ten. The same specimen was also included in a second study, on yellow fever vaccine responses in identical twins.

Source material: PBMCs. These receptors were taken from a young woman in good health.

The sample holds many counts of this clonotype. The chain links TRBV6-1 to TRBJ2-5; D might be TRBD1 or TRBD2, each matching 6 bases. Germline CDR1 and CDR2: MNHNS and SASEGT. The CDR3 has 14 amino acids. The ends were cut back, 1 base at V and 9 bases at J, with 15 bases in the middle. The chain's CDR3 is CASSEVRGQRAQYF. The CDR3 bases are TGTGCCAGCAGTGAAGTCAGGGGCCAGCGGGCCCAGTACTTC.

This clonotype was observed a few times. DNA for the CDR3: TGTGCCACCCGGGACAGGGGGCTCCACGAGCAGTACTTC. Amino acids: CATRDRGLHEQYF. The chain combines TRBV24-1 with TRBJ2-7; 12 bases agree with TRBD1. Germline lookup yields CDR1 KGHDR and CDR2 SFDVKD. This CDR3 is built from 13 residues. V was clipped by 9 bases and J by 5 bases; unmatched bases: 4.

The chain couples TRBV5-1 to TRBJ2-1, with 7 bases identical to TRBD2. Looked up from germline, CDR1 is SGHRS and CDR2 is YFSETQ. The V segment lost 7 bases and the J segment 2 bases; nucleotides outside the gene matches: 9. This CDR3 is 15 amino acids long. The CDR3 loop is CASGSSGNTYNEQFF. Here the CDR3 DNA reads TGCGCCAGCGGATCGAGCGGGAACACCTACAATGAGCAGTTCTTC. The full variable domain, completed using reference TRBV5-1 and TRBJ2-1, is KAGVTQTPRYLIKTRGQQVTLSCSPISGHRSVSWYQQTPGQGLQFLFEYFSETQRNKGNFPGRFSGRQFSNSRSEMNVSTLELGDSALYLCASGSSGNTYNEQFFGPGTRLTVL.

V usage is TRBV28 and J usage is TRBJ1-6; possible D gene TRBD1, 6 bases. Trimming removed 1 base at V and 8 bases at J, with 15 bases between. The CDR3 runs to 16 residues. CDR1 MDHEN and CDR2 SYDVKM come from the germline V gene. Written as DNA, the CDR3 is TGTGCCAGCAGTTTATCGGGGGGCAGGAAAGATTCACCCCTCCACTTT. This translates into CASSLSGGRKDSPLHF. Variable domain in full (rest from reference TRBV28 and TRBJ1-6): DVKVTQSSRYLVKRTGEKVFLECVQDMDHENMFWYRQDPGLGLRLIYFSYDVKMKEKGDIPEGYSVSREKKERFSLILESASTNQTSMYLCASSLSGGRKDSPLHFGNGTRLTVT.

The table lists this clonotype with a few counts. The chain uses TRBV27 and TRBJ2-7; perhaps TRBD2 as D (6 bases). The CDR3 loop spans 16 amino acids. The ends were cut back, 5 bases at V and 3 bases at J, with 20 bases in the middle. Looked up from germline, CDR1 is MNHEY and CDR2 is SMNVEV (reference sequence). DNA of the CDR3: TGTGCCAGCAGTGGCCTTGAGAGGGGAGGTATCTACGAGCAGTACTTC. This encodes CASSGLERGGIYEQYF.

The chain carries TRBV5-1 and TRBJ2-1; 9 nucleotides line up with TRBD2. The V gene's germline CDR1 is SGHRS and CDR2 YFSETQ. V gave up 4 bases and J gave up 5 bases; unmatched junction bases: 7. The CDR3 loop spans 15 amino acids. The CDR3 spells CASSPLAGGDNEQFF. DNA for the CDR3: TGCGCCAGCAGCCCCCTGGCGGGGGGGGACAATGAGCAGTTCTTC.

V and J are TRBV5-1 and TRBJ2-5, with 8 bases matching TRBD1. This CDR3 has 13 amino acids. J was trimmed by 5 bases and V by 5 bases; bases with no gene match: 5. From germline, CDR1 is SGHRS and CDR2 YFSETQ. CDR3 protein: CASSQGALETQYF. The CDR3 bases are TGCGCCAGCAGTCAGGGGGCTTTGGAGACCCAGTACTTC.

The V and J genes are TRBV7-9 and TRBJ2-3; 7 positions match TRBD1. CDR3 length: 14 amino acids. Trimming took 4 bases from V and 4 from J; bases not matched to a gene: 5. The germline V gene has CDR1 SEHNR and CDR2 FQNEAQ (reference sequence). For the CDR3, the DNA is TGTGCCAGCAGCTCCGACAGGGTCTCAGATACGCAGTATTTT. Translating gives CASSSDRVSDTQYF.

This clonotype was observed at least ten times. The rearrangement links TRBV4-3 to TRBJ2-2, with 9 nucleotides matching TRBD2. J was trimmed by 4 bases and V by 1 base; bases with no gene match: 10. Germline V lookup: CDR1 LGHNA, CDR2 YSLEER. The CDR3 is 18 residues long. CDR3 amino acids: CASSQVSSGRTSTGELFF. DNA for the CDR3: TGCGCCAGCAGCCAAGTTTCCAGCGGGAGGACTAGCACCGGGGAGCTGTTTTTT.

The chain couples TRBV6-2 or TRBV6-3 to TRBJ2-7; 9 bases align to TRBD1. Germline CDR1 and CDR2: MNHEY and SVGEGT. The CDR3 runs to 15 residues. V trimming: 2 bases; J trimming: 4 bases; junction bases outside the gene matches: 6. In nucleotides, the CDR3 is TGTGCCAGCAGTTACCGACCGGGACAGGGTTACGAGCAGTACTTC. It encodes CASSYRPGQGYEQYF.

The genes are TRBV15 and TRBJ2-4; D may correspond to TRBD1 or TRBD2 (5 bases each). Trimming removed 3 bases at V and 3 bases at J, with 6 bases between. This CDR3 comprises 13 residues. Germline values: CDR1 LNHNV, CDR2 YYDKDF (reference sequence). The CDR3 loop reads CATSRGDKNIQYF. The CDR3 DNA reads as TGTGCCACCAGCAGGGGGGACAAAAACATTCAGTACTTC.

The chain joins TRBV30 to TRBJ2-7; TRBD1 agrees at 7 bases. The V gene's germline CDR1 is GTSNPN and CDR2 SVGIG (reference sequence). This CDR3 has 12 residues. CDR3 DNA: TGTGCGTTACAGGGGTCAGGGTACGAGCAGTACTTC. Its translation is CALQGSGYEQYF.

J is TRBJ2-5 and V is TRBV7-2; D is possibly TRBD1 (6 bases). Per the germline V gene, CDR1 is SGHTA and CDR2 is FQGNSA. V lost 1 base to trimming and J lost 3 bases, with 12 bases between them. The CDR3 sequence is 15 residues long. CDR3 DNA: TGTGCCAGCAGCTTAGGAGGGGGACCTGAAGAGACCCAGTACTTC. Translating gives CASSLGGGPEETQYF. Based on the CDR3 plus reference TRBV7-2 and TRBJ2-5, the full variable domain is GAGVSQSPSNKVTEKGKDVELRCDPISGHTALYWYRQSLGQGLEFLIYFQGNSAPDKSGLPSDRFSAERTGGSVSTLTIQRTQQEDSAVYLCASSLGGGPEETQYFGPGTRLLVL.

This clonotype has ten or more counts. CDR3 protein: CASSYAGQNEQFF. CDR3 bases: TGTGCCAGCAGTTATGCAGGACAAAATGAGCAGTTCTTC. The rearrangement links TRBV12-3 or TRBV12-4 to TRBJ2-1; possible D gene TRBD1, 5 bases. V lost 4 bases to trimming and J lost 7 bases, with 11 bases between them. CDR3 size: 13 residues.

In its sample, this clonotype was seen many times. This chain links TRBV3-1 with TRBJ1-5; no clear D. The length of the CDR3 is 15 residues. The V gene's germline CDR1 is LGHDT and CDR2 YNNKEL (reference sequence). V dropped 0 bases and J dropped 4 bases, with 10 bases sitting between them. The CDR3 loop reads CASSQDTSVNQPQHF. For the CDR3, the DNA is TGTGCCAGCAGCCAAGATACTTCCGTAAATCAGCCCCAGCATTTT.

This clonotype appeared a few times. The CDR3: CASSQGTSEQYF. CDR3 in DNA: TGTGCCAGCAGCCAGGGGACTAGCGAGCAGTACTTC. This chain connects TRBV7-9 to TRBJ2-7, with TRBD2 identical over 8 bases. Per the germline V gene, CDR1 is SEHNR and CDR2 is FQNEAQ (reference sequence). V dropped 5 bases and J dropped 6; count of bases not matched to a gene: 3. CDR3 length equals 12 residues.

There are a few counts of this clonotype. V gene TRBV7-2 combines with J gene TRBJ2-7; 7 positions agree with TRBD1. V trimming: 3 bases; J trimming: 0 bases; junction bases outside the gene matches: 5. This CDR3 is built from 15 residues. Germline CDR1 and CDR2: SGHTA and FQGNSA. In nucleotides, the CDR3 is TGTGCCAGCAGCTTTGACAGGGTCAGCTCCTACGAGCAGTACTTC. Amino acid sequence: CASSFDRVSSYEQYF.

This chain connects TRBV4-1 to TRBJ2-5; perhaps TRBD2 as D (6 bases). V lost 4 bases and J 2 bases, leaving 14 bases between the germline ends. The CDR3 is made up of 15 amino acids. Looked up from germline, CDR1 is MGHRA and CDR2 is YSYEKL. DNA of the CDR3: TGCGCCAGCAGCCTCACATCTAGCGAGCAAGAGACCCAGTACTTC. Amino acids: CASSLTSSEQETQYF.

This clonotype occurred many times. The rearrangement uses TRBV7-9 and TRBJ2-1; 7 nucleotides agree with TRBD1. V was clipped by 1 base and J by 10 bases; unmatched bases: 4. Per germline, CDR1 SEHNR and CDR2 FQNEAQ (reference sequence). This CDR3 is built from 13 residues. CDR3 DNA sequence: TGTGCCAGCAGCTTAGAAGGGGGCGGCGAGCAGTTCTTC. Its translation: CASSLEGGGEQFF.

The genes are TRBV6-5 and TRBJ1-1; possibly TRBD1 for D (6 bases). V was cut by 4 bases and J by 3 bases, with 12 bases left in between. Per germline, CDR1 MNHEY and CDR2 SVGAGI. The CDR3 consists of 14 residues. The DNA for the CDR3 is TGTGCCAGCAGTTTAACAGGGACGGACACTGAAGCTTTCTTT. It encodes CASSLTGTDTEAFF.

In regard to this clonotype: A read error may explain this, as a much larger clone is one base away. Here the CDR3 reads CSVSRDNRNEQYF. In DNA, the CDR3 is TGCAGCGTGAGTCGGGACAACCGGAACGAGCAGTACTTC. The J gene is TRBJ2-7, the V gene TRBV29-1; D perhaps matches TRBD1 (6 bases). CDR3 length: 13 residues. Germline CDR1 reads SQVTM; CDR2 reads ANQGSEA. V shed 6 bases and J shed 5 bases, with 17 bases lying between them.